This T cell receptor (beta chain) came from a study of T cells after yellow fever vaccination. One entry per CDR3 protein results from TCRdb running MiXCR on the 5' RACE reads. The data hold approximately 150,000 distinct CDR3 sequences, with roughly 8.8% observed a single time. Germline CDR1 is LNHDA and CDR2 is SQIVND (reference sequence). V lost 3 bases and J lost 2, with 17 bases in between. CDR3 size: 16 residues. This clonotype was counted a few times. Material: CD8+ T cells sorted from PBMCs, obtained 45 days after the yellow fever booster vaccination. The V call is TRBV19, the J call TRBJ2-7; D is uncertain. The sequence derives from a man aged 18 to 30 who received the YFV17D yellow fever vaccine. The CDR3 DNA follows: TGTGCCAGTAGTATTACCACGGACCCCAGACCCTACGAGCAGTACTTC. Translation: CASSITTDPRPYEQYF.